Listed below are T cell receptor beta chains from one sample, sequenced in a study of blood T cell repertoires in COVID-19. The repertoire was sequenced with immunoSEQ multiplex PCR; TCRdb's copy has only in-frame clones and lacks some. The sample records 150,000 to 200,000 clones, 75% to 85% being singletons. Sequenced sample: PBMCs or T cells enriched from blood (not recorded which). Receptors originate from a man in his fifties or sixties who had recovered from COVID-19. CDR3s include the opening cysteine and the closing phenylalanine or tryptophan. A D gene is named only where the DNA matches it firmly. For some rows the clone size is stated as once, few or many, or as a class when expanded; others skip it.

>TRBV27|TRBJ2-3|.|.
TGTGCCACCAAACAGGGAGCCCTGTCCACAGATACGCAGTATTTT
CATKQGALSTDTQYF
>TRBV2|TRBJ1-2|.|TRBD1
TGTGCCAGCGTAGGGGGGACAGGCCCAGTAGACTATGGCTACACCTTC
CASVGGTGPVDYGYTF
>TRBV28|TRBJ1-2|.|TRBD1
TGTGCCAGCAGTTTATCGGACAGGGGCTATGGCTACACCTTC
CASSLSDRGYGYTF
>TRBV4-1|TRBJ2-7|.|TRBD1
TGCGCCAGCAGAGTAGGGACAGGGGCACAGTACGAGCAGTACTTC
CASRVGTGAQYEQYF
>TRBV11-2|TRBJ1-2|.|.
TGTGCCAGCAGCCCGGGGGGAGTGGAGGGCTACACCTTC
CASSPGGVEGYTF
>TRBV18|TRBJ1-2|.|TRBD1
TGTGCCAGCTCGTCCGACAGGGAAGCTAACTATGGCTACACCTTC
CASSSDREANYGYTF
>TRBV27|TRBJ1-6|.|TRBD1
TGTGCCAGCAGACAGGGGCGCATGTCACCCCTCCACTTT
CASRQGRMSPLHF
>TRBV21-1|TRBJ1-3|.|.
TGTGCCAGCAGCAAAGCGCCCAGGGGGCAGGCGAAGGGAAACACCATATATTTT
CASSKAPRGQAKGNTIYF
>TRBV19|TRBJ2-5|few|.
TGTGCCAGTAGTATAGGATTCGGAGAGACCCAGTACTTC
CASSIGFGETQYF
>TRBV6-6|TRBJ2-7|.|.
TGTGCCAGCAGGGACCAGGCGGGAGAGCAGTACTTC
CASRDQAGEQYF
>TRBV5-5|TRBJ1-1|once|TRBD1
TGTGCCAGCAGCTCTACAGGGGGGACAATGAACACTGAAGCTTTCTTT
CASSSTGGTMNTEAFF
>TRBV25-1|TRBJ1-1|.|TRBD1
TGTGCCAGCAGTGACCCGAAGACAGGGGGCAGGACTGAAGCTTTCTTT
CASSDPKTGGRTEAFF
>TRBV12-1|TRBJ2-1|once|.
TGTGCCAGCAGCTTTGGGGGGGGCAAGCGGGAGCCCTACAATGAGCAGTTCTTC
CASSFGGGKREPYNEQFF
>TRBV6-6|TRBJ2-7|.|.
TGTGCCAGCAGTACCGGGGGTGGATCCTACGAGCAGTACTTC
CASSTGGGSYEQYF
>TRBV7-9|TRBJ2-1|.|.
TGTGCCAGCTGGAACAGGGAAATCAATGAGCAGTTCTTC
CASWNREINEQFF
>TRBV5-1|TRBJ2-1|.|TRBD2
TGCGCCAGCATCCCTAGCGGGGGTTACAATGAGCAGTTCTTC
CASIPSGGYNEQFF
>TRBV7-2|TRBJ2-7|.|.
TGTGCCAGCAGCTTATCACAGGATTACGAGCAGTACTTC
CASSLSQDYEQYF
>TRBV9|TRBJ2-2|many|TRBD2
TGTGCCAGCAGCGGAAGGGGACTAGCGAACACCGGGGAGCTGTTTTTT
CASSGRGLANTGELFF
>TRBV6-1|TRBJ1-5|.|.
TGTGCCAGCACTAAGCAGGGAGTGGGAGGTCAGCCCCAGCATTTT
CASTKQGVGGQPQHF
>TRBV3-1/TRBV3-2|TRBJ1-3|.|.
TGTGCCAGCAGCCAACGTGTTGGAAACACCATATATTTT
CASSQRVGNTIYF
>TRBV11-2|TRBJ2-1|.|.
TGTGCCAGCAGCTTAGCCAGGGCTAGCTCCTACAATGAGCAGTTCTTC
CASSLARASSYNEQFF
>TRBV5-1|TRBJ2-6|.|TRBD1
TGCGCCAGCAGCTCGGGACAGGAAGCTGGGGTCAACGTCCTGACTTTC
CASSSGQEAGVNVLTF
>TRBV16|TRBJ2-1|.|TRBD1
TGTGCCAGCAGCCAACCTATCCTACAGGGGGGCAATGAGCAGTTCTTC
CASSQPILQGGNEQFF
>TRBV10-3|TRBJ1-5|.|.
TGTGCCATCAGTGAGAAACAGGTGAATCAGCCCCAGCATTTT
CAISEKQVNQPQHF
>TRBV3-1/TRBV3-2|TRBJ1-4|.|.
TGTGCCAGCAGCCAAGCGGGAAAACTGTTTTTT
CASSQAGKLFF
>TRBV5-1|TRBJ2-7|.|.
TGCGCCAGCAGCTCACGAGAAAGTGGTGAGCAGTACTTC
CASSSRESGEQYF
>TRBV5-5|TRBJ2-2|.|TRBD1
TGTGCCAGCAGCTTGGTTCAGGGGGCCCCCGGGGAGCTGTTTTTT
CASSLVQGAPGELFF
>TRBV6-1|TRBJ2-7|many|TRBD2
TGTGCCAGCAGTGAAGGGACTAGCGGCTCCTACGAGCAGTACTTC
CASSEGTSGSYEQYF
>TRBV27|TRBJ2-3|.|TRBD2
TGTGCCAGCAGTTACACTAGCGGGGGGGGCACAGATACGCAGTATTTT
CASSYTSGGGTDTQYF
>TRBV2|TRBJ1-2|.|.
TGTGCCAGCCTCCGCAGGGGCGGGAACTATGGCTACACCTTC
CASLRRGGNYGYTF
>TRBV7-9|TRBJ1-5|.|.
TGTGCCAGCAGCTTAGCCGTAGACAGTGGTAGCAATCAGCCCCAGCATTTT
CASSLAVDSGSNQPQHF
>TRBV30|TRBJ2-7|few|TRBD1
TGTGCCTGGAGTATGGGACAGGGGACCTACGAGCAGTACTTC
CAWSMGQGTYEQYF
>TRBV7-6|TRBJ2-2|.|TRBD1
TGTGCCAGCAGCTTAGGGACAGGGGGTAACACCGGGGAGCTGTTTTTT
CASSLGTGGNTGELFF
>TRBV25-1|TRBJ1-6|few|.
TGTGCCAGCAGGCCAGGGAATTCACCCCTCCACTTT
CASRPGNSPLHF
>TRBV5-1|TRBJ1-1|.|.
TGCGCCAGCAGTTCTGGTCGGGGGGACACTGAAGCTTTCTTT
CASSSGRGDTEAFF
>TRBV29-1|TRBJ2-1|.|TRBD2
TGCAGCGTTGACGAGGAGCGGGGGGGCGAGTACAATGAGCAGTTCTTC
CSVDEERGGEYNEQFF
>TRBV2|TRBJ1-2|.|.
TGTGCCAGCAGTGACAGGGGTGGCTATGGCTACACCTTC
CASSDRGGYGYTF
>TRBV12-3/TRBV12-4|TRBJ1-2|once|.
TGTGCCAGCAGTCCCTCGCAGGGTTTCGGCTACACCTTC
CASSPSQGFGYTF
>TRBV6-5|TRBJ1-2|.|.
TGTGCCAGCAGGGACTTTAACTATGGCTACACCTTC
CASRDFNYGYTF
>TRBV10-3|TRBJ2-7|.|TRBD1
TGTGCCATCGGCCGGGACAGGGTAGGCGAGCAGTACTTC
CAIGRDRVGEQYF
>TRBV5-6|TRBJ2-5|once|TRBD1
TGTGCCAGCAGCTTGGTAACAGGGGGCCTGCAAGAGACCCAGTACTTC
CASSLVTGGLQETQYF
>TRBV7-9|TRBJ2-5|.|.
TGTGCCAGCAGCACAGGGACGGTAAGAGAGACCCAGTACTTC
CASSTGTVRETQYF
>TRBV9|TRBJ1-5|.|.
TGTGCCAGCAGCGTAGACAGAAATCAGCCCCAGCATTTT
CASSVDRNQPQHF
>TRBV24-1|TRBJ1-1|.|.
TGTGCCACCTCCTCAGGTGACACTGAAGCTTTCTTT
CATSSGDTEAFF
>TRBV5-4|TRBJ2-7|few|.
TGTGCCAGCACCAACGGGGCGGGGTTTAGCTCCTACGAGCAGTACTTC
CASTNGAGFSSYEQYF
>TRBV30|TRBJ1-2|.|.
TGTGCCTGGAGTGTTCGGAGTAACTATGGCTACACCTTC
CAWSVRSNYGYTF
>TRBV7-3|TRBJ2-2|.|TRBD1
TGTGCCAGCAGCTTAAGGGCCACAGGGACAGGGTGGACCGGGGAGCTGTTTTTT
CASSLRATGTGWTGELFF
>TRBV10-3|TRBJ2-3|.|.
TGTGCCATCAGTGAGTGGGGGGAAATAAGCACAGATACGCAGTATTTT
CAISEWGEISTDTQYF
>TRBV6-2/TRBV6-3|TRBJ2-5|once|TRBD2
TGTGCCAGCAGCACAAGACTAGCGGGGGGGCCGAGTGCCGAGACCCAGTACTTC
CASSTRLAGGPSAETQYF